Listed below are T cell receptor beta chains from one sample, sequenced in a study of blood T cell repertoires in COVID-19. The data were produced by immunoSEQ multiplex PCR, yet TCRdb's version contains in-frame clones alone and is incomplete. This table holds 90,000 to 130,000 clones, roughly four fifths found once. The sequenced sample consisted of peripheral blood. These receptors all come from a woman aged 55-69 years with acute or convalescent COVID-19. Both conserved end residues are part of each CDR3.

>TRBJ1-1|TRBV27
CASSLGARVRAFF
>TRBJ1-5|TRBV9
CASSALGGGQPQHF
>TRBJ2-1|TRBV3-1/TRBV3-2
CASSQGDSYNEQFF
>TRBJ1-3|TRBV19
CASSSLSSGNTIYF
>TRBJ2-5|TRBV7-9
CATRSGRGAFQETQYF
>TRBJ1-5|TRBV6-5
CASSQDWLSNQPQHF
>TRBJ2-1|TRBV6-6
CASRAIGADNEQFF
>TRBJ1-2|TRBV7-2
CASSLESGVSYGYTF
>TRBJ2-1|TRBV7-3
CASSLYTSGGVVKYEQFF
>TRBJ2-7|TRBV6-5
CASSWDRGYEQYF
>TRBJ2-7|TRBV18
CASSPLSSSGGYEQYF
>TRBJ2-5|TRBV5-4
CASSFSDSNGAQYF
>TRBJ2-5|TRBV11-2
CASSLDVGGAGKTQYF
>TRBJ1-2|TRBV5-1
CASSFGQGESGYTF
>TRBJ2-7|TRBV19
CASRGSGRTYEQYF
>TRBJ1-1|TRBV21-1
CASSNEYAGNRVWTEAFF
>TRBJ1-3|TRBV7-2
CASSLRSSSGNTIYF
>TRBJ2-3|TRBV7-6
CASSPGLITDTQYF
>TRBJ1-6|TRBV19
CASTKGQGRNNSPLHF
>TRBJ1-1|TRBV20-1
CSPWGGEAFF
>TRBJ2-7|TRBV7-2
CASSLSGQVLEQYF
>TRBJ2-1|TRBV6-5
CASSYSQRGSQFF
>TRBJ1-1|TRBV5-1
CASSSRGGFTEAFF
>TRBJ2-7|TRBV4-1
CASSLRTRNIASYEQYF
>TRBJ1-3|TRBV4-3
CASSQDDSSGNTIYF
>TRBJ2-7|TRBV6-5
CASSDNYEQYF
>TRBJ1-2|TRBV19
CASSNGRGEDGYGYTF
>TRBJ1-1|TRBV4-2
CASSQGSGVNTEAFF
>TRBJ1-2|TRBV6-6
CASSYDSASGYTF
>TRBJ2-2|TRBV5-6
CASSSLVGALPNTGELFF
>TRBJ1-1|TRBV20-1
CSASRSTEAFF
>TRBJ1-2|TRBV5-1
CASSAGTGTLLGGYTF
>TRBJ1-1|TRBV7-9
CASSSPRGANTEAFF
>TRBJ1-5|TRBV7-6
CASSHPQVQDSNQPQHF
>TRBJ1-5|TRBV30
CAWSAGIRGANQPQHF
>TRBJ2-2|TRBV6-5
CASSYVAGTGELFF
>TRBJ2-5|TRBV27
CASSMDRSHQETQYF
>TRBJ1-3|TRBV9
CASSHDVRDSGNTIYF
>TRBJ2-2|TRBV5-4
CASSLDSGGAYTGELFF
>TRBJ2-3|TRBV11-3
CASSLGLAYTQYF
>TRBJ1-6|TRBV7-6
CASSLEPGSDSPLHF
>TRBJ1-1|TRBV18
CASSRDRVSTEAFF
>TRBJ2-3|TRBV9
CASSVPAAADTQYF
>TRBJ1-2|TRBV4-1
CASSQDRANYGYTF
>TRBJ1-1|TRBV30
CAWGPGGPSNTEAFF
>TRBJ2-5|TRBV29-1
CSGRDRETQYF
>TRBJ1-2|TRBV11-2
CASSSQGYGYTF
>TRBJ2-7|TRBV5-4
CASMRSGEYGQYF
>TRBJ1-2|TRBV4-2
CASSQEVMLRTGSYGYTF
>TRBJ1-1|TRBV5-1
CASSAGQGLTEAFF
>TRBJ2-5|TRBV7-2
CASSFERGETQYF
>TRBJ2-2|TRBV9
CASSVAPTGRWSEELFF
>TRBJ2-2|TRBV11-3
CASRTGQRTGELFF
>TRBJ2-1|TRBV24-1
CATSDFTSWYNEQFF
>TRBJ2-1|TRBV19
CASSIENYSYNEQFF
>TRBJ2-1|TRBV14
CASRPNGDYHNEQFF
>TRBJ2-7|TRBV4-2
CASSHLQGGQGYEQYF
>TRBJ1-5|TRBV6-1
CASSELGGVGTGQPQHF
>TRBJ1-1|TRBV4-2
CASSQDWGRVTEAFF